A single sample is the source of the 18 T cell receptor beta chains below, sequenced in a study of control samples from healthy donors and cancer patients. Generated by immunoSEQ multiplex PCR, the TCRdb table keeps only in-frame clones and is missing some. The top ten hold 13% of the sample, which has 260,000 or so clones, roughly 87% seen once. Sequencing was carried out using PBMCs. Receptors originate from a woman aged 55-70 years with lung cancer.

The chain carries TRBV28 and TRBJ2-2; the D gene is possibly TRBD1 (6 bases). The CDR3 spans 13 residues. V lost 11 bases and J 0 bases, leaving 10 bases between the germline ends. Germline V CDR1 and CDR2: MDHEN, SYDVKM. CDR3 residues: CAHGQPNTGELFF. The DNA of the CDR3 is TGTGCCCACGGACAGCCGAACACCGGGGAGCTGTTTTTT.

This chain connects TRBV19 to TRBJ1-2; 9 positions agree with TRBD1. Germline V CDR1 and CDR2: LNHDA, SQIVND (reference sequence). This CDR3 comprises 16 residues. V was pared by 4 bases and J by 4 bases, with 10 bases of the junction left unmatched. CDR3 sequence (DNA): TGTGCCAGTAGTACCACTACAGGGGGCGCCGGCTATGGCTACACCTTC. Translation gives CASSTTTGGAGYGYTF.

The chain couples TRBV7-2 to TRBJ1-1; D is uncertain. Between the trimmed V and J ends, which lost 3 bases and 5 bases, there was a span of 4 bases. Looked up from germline, CDR1 is SGHTA and CDR2 is FQGNSA. The CDR3 is 11 residues long. In DNA, the CDR3 is TGTGCCAGCAGCTTTATAACTGAAGCTTTCTTT. This gives the protein CASSFITEAFF.

The chain has TRBV29-1 and TRBJ1-3, with D unresolved. The germline gives CDR1 SQVTM, CDR2 ANQGSEA. The V end lost 4 bases, the J end lost 0 bases, and 7 bases lay between the germline ends. This CDR3 is built from 13 residues. The CDR3 nucleotides read TGCAGCGTTGCGGAGAGCTCTGGAAACACCATATATTTT. It is translated as CSVAESSGNTIYF.

V usage is TRBV11-1 and J usage is TRBJ2-7; the match to TRBD2 covers 10 bases. Germline values: CDR1 SGHAT, CDR2 FQDESV (reference sequence). V lost 0 bases and J lost 2; bases outside the gene matches: 1. The CDR3 length is 15 residues. The CDR3 sequence is CASSLASGGPYEQYF. The CDR3 nucleotides are TGTGCCAGCAGCTTAGCTAGCGGGGGGCCCTACGAGCAGTACTTC. The entire variable domain, with the rest obtained from reference TRBV11-1 and TRBJ2-7, is as follows: EAEVAQSPRYKITEKSQAVAFWCDPISGHATLYWYRQILGQGPELLVQFQDESVVDDSQLPKDRFSAERLKGVDSTLKIQPAELGDSAMYLCASSLASGGPYEQYFGPGTRLTVT.

The J gene is TRBJ2-1, the V gene TRBV5-6; tentatively, D is TRBD1 (6 bases). The CDR3 spans 19 residues. V was clipped by 4 bases and J by 0 bases, with 23 bases between them. CDR1 SGHDT and CDR2 YYEEEE come from the germline V gene. CDR3 residues: CASSLRTSSGGGSYNEQFF. The DNA for the CDR3 is TGTGCCAGCAGCCTAAGGACAAGCAGTGGGGGCGGCTCCTACAATGAGCAGTTCTTC.

This clone has only one observation. The CDR3 sequence is CASSPPSSGSNEQFF. The CDR3 region has the DNA TGTGCCAGCTCACCACCTTCTAGCGGGTCGAATGAGCAGTTCTTC. The chain has TRBV18 and TRBJ2-1, with TRBD2 matching over 8 bases. The CDR3 contains 15 residues. CDR1 is KGHSH, CDR2 LQKENI, per germline. Trimming took 0 bases from V and 7 from J; bases not matched to a gene: 5.

This clone was observed a single time. V usage is TRBV7-8 and J usage is TRBJ1-5, with no clear D. Trimming removed 4 bases from V and 2 bases from J, with 3 bases in between. This CDR3 contains 12 residues. Germline values: CDR1 SGHVS, CDR2 FQNEAQ. Written as DNA, the CDR3 is TGTGCCAGCAGCTCACGCAATCAGCCCCAGCATTTT. Amino acid sequence: CASSSRNQPQHF.

This sequence joins TRBV7-3 and TRBJ2-1; D gene uncertain. Trimming shortened V by 5 bases and J by 5 bases, and 10 bases separated the two germline ends. CDR1 is SGHTA and CDR2 is FQGTGA in the germline V gene. The CDR3 consists of 13 residues. This CDR3 is CASSPQFHNEQFF. The DNA for the CDR3 is TGTGCCAGCAGCCCGCAGTTCCACAATGAGCAGTTCTTC.

The chain recombines TRBV5-1 with TRBJ1-2; possibly TRBD1 for D (5 bases). CDR1 and CDR2 (germline): SGHRS, YFSETQ. This CDR3 region has 15 residues. Deletions cut 3 bases from V and 2 bases from J, with 14 bases between. The CDR3 bases are TGCGCCAGCAGCTCCGACGGCAGGGTAAACTATGGCTACACCTTC. Encoded protein: CASSSDGRVNYGYTF.

This chain uses TRBV6-5 with TRBJ2-1; 12 bases line up with TRBD2. Germline V gene sequence: CDR1 MNHEY, CDR2 SVGAGI. J gave up 4 bases and V 6 bases, and 4 bases lay outside the gene matches. This CDR3 has 15 residues. CDR3 in amino acids: CASRASGREYNEQFF. The CDR3 DNA sequence: TGTGCCAGCAGGGCTAGCGGGAGGGAATACAATGAGCAGTTCTTC.

The chain carries TRBV3-1 (or the pseudogene TRBV3-2) and TRBJ1-5; D is uncertain. V dropped 0 bases and J dropped 7 bases, with 10 bases sitting between them. This CDR3 has 14 amino acids. Per germline, CDR1 LGHDT and CDR2 YNNKEL (reference sequence). CDR3 DNA: TGTGCCAGCAGCCAAGATGCGACCCCCCAGCCCCAGCATTTT. This translates into CASSQDATPQPQHF.

The chain employs TRBV19 and TRBJ2-7; D remains ambiguous. The germline CDR1 and CDR2 sequences are LNHDA and SQIVND (reference sequence). V was trimmed by 1 base and J by 2 bases, leaving 12 bases between them. The CDR3 length is 15 residues. The DNA for the CDR3 is TGTGCCAGTAGTATAGGGGCTGCATCGGCCTACGAGCAGTACTTC. This codes for CASSIGAASAYEQYF.

This clone has just a few counts. The identical CDR3 is also encoded by other nucleotide sequences in the sample. The chain is built from TRBV5-1 and TRBJ2-3; D is perhaps TRBD1 (5 bases). CDR1 SGHRS and CDR2 YFSETQ come from the germline V gene. V was shortened by 0 bases and J by 1 base, with 6 bases between the two germline ends. The CDR3 covers 14 residues. The CDR3 DNA is TGCGCCAGCAGCTTGGTACAGGGCACAGATACGCAGTATTTT. Residues: CASSLVQGTDTQYF.

This clone came up a few times. Here the CDR3 DNA reads TGTGCCAGTAGTATATCGTCTCGGCGGGGGGGCTATGGCTACACCTTC. Translated, it gives CASSISSRRGGYGYTF. The V gene is TRBV19, the J gene TRBJ1-2, with a weak D call TRBD1 (5 bases). From germline, CDR1 is LNHDA and CDR2 SQIVND (reference sequence). V lost 2 bases, J lost 4 bases, and 17 bases lay in between. The length of the CDR3 is 16 residues.

J is TRBJ1-2 and V is TRBV3-1 (or the pseudogene TRBV3-2); D unresolved. Trimming took off 0 bases at V and 4 bases at J, with 3 bases between the two ends. CDR1 LGHDT and CDR2 YNNKEL come from the germline V gene (reference sequence). The CDR3 consists of 12 residues. CDR3 nucleotide sequence: TGTGCCAGCAGCCAAGATACCTATGGCTACACCTTC. It encodes CASSQDTYGYTF.

The V gene is TRBV18, the J gene TRBJ2-2; D is unresolved. The CDR3 is 15 residues long. The V gene's germline CDR1 is KGHSH and CDR2 LQKENI. V gave up 2 bases and J gave up 3 bases, with 10 bases separating them. The CDR3 sequence: CASSPGQRDTGELFF. CDR3 in DNA: TGTGCCAGCTCACCAGGGCAGAGAGACACCGGGGAGCTGTTTTTT.

The V gene is TRBV30, the J gene TRBJ2-2, with 8 positions matching TRBD1. The CDR3 length is 16 residues. The germline V gene encodes CDR1 GTSNPN and CDR2 SVGIG (reference sequence). J lost 1 base, V lost 4 bases, and 8 bases had no gene match. The CDR3 coding sequence is TGTGCCTGGACGGTTTTTGGACAGGGGAACACCGGGGAGCTGTTTTTT. Its protein is CAWTVFGQGNTGELFF.